This T cell receptor beta chain was found in a study of T cell repertoires in cytomegalovirus infection. On the study more broadly: TCR beta signatures that were public indicated CMV infection and matching HLA type.

A single record per CDR3 protein comes from TCRdb applying MiXCR to the reads. The profile covers roughly 500,000 distinct CDR3 sequences, with 33% appearing a single time and around a sixth taken by the ten largest. CDR3 size: 14 residues. The germline gives CDR1 MGHRA, CDR2 YSYEKL. The V and J ends lost 0 bases and 1 base respectively, with 6 bases between them. As concerns this clonotype: Antigen specificity is unknown.

Findings of the study overall: Dominating the ex vivo response were TCR beta clonotypes that were CMV-specific and HLA-C-restricted. The cumulative frequency of public TCR beta families distinguished individuals who carried CMV together with the relevant HLA.

The V call is TRBV4-1, the J call TRBJ1-1, with D uncertain. The source material was cultured PBMCs, sampled from culture after CMV antigen stimulation. The receptor comes from a human donor in good health (CMV status not recorded). Some clones in this sample may be carry-over from other donors' samples. DNA of the CDR3: TGCGCCAGCAGCCAAGACTCCTCGAACACTGAAGCTTTCTTT. It encodes CASSQDSSNTEAFF.